These 32 T cell receptor beta chains were sequenced from one sample in a study of radiotherapy plus CTLA-4 blockade in lung cancer. Here immunoSEQ multiplex PCR was the method, and the copy in TCRdb shows in-frame clones only, minus some. This sample has tens of thousands of clones; 73% occur once, and the top ten carry roughly 3.7%. This specimen was peripheral blood, taken from a patient treated with radiotherapy plus ipilimumab. The origin of the receptors is a human donor with non-small cell lung cancer who had stable disease on radiotherapy plus ipilimumab.

The V gene is TRBV6-1, the J gene TRBJ2-1, with 9 nucleotides matching TRBD2. V was clipped by 2 bases and J by 5 bases; unmatched bases: 4. Germline lookup yields CDR1 MNHNS and CDR2 SASEGT. This CDR3 comprises 15 residues. In nucleotides, the CDR3 is TGTGCCAGCAGTGAAACAGCGGGAGGTCACAATGAGCAGTTCTTC. Translated, it gives CASSETAGGHNEQFF.

The chain combines TRBV7-9 with TRBJ2-3, with 9 bases lining up with TRBD1. The CDR3 is made up of 16 amino acids. With V trimmed by 5 bases and J by 2 bases, 8 bases remained unmatched. CDR1 and CDR2 (germline): SEHNR, FQNEAQ (reference sequence). The CDR3 region has the DNA TGTGCCAGCAGCCCACAGACAGGGGGTGTCACAGATACGCAGTATTTT. Its protein is CASSPQTGGVTDTQYF.

The J gene is TRBJ1-4, the V gene TRBV6-5, with unresolved D. V lost 0 bases and J lost 4, with 6 bases in between. CDR1 MNHEY and CDR2 SVGAGI come from the germline V gene. The CDR3 length is 14 residues. The CDR3 loop reads CASSYSWSNEKLFF. DNA for the CDR3: TGTGCCAGCAGTTACTCGTGGAGTAATGAAAAACTGTTTTTT.

The genes are TRBV19 and TRBJ2-7; D unresolved. Germline V lookup: CDR1 LNHDA, CDR2 SQIVND (reference sequence). Trimming pared 1 base from V and 6 bases from J, leaving 13 bases between. The CDR3 covers 14 residues. CDR3 residues: CASSIGRVFGEQYF. Written as DNA, the CDR3 is TGTGCCAGTAGTATAGGACGGGTATTCGGCGAGCAGTACTTC.

The rearrangement joins TRBV18 to TRBJ2-7; 7 bases are a match to TRBD1. This CDR3 is built from 13 residues. Germline CDR1 reads KGHSH; CDR2 reads LQKENI. V shed 2 bases, J shed 6 bases, and the junction held 4 bases outside the gene matches. The CDR3 sequence: CASSPSRQGEQYF. CDR3 DNA: TGTGCCAGCTCACCAAGTCGACAGGGCGAGCAGTACTTC. Full variable domain (missing parts from reference TRBV18 and TRBJ2-7): NAGVMQNPRHLVRRRGQEARLRCSPMKGHSHVYWYRQLPEEGLKFMVYLQKENIIDESGMPKERFSAEFPKEGPSILRIQQVVRGDSAAYFCASSPSRQGEQYFGPGTRLTVT.

The chain combines TRBV29-1 with TRBJ2-6; the D is unclear. Germline assignment: CDR1 SQVTM and CDR2 ANQGSEA. This CDR3 comprises 13 residues. Deletions cut 7 bases from V and 0 bases from J, with 7 bases between. The CDR3 DNA is TGCAGCGCGCAGAGCTCTGGGGCCAACGTCCTGACTTTC. Its translation: CSAQSSGANVLTF. Full variable domain (remainder filled in from reference TRBV29-1 and TRBJ2-6): SAVISQKPSRDICQRGTSLTIQCQVDSQVTMMFWYRQQPGQSLTLIATANQGSEATYESGFVIDKFPISRPNLTFSTLTVSNMSPEDSSIYLCSAQSSGANVLTFGAGSRLTVL.

The chain uses TRBV5-1 and TRBJ2-1, with TRBD2 identical over 11 bases. Germline loops: CDR1 SGHRS, CDR2 YFSETQ. The V gene end was trimmed by 5 bases and the J gene end by 7 bases; junction bases not matched to a gene: 8. This CDR3 region has 15 residues. In DNA, the CDR3 is TGCGCCAGCAGACCTAATCTAGCGGGAGGAAATGAGCAGTTCTTC. Its translation is CASRPNLAGGNEQFF. The full variable domain, its missing parts supplied by reference TRBV5-1 and TRBJ2-1, is KAGVTQTPRYLIKTRGQQVTLSCSPISGHRSVSWYQQTPGQGLQFLFEYFSETQRNKGNFPGRFSGRQFSNSRSEMNVSTLELGDSALYLCASRPNLAGGNEQFFGPGTRLTVL.

The chain combines TRBV19 with TRBJ2-1; D uncertain. Germline values: CDR1 LNHDA, CDR2 SQIVND (reference sequence). V gave up 6 bases and J gave up 7 bases, with 13 bases separating them. This CDR3 contains 13 residues. This CDR3 reads CASRFGSRNEQFF. Here the CDR3 DNA reads TGTGCCAGTAGGTTTGGGTCGAGGAATGAGCAGTTCTTC.

This clone was picked up one time. The chain has TRBV5-4 and TRBJ2-7, with D perhaps TRBD1 or TRBD2 (7 bases each). The CDR3 extends over 15 amino acids. V dropped 0 bases and J dropped 3 bases, with 13 bases sitting between them. Germline V gene sequence: CDR1 SGHNT, CDR2 YYREEE (reference sequence). CDR3: CASSLGQGGVYEQYF. The CDR3 bases are TGTGCCAGCAGCTTGGGACAGGGAGGGGTCTACGAGCAGTACTTC.

This chain connects TRBV29-1 to TRBJ2-7; 10 nucleotides line up with TRBD2. After removal of 5 bases from V and 0 bases from J, the junction contained 4 bases not matched to a gene. Germline assignment: CDR1 SQVTM and CDR2 ANQGSEA. This CDR3 spans 14 amino acids. CDR3 nucleotide sequence: TGCAGCGTTTTAGCGGGAGGAATCTCCTACGAGCAGTACTTC. Translated, it gives CSVLAGGISYEQYF.

With respect to this clone: Its ends do not fully match the called genes, so a read error is possible. The V and J genes are TRBV6-1 and TRBJ2-3; D may correspond to TRBD1 or TRBD2 (6 bases each). The CDR3 sequence is 16 residues long. Germline V gene data show CDR1 as MNHNS and CDR2 as SASEGT. CDR3 loop: CAGSAGDFTTGRAQYF. The CDR3 DNA sequence: TGTGCCGGCAGTGCAGGGGACTTCACCACGGGTAGGGCGCAGTATTTT.

In its sample, this clone was seen a few times. The chain is built from TRBV5-6 and TRBJ2-7; tentatively, D is TRBD1 or TRBD2 (5 bases each). The CDR3 is 14 amino acids. Germline V gene data show CDR1 as SGHDT and CDR2 as YYEEEE. The V and J ends lost 1 base and 7 bases respectively, with 15 bases between them. The CDR3 loop reads CASSLNGASNEQYF. DNA of the CDR3: TGTGCCAGCAGCTTGAACGGGGCGTCGAATGAGCAGTACTTC.

Judged by abundance, this clone is medium-sized. The genes are TRBV6-5 and TRBJ2-7; 8 bases line up with TRBD2. This CDR3 region has 14 residues. CDR1 is MNHEY and CDR2 is SVGAGI in the germline V gene. The V gene end was trimmed by 6 bases and the J gene end by 3 bases; junction bases not matched to a gene: 7. The CDR3 region has the DNA TGTGCCAGCAGACCGAGGGGGACTAGCTACGAGCAGTACTTC. Translated, it gives CASRPRGTSYEQYF.

This clone showed up just a few times. The CDR3 loop reads CASRTRNQETQYF. CDR3 bases: TGTGCCAGTAGAACAAGGAACCAAGAGACCCAGTACTTC. The chain employs TRBV19 and TRBJ2-5, with D uncertain. Germline V gene sequence: CDR1 LNHDA, CDR2 SQIVND (reference sequence). The CDR3 runs to 13 residues. Trimming stripped 6 bases from V and 0 bases from J, with 8 bases between.

J is TRBJ1-1 and V is TRBV29-1; D is possibly TRBD1 (6 bases). The CDR3 consists of 13 residues. Germline V gene data show CDR1 as SQVTM and CDR2 as ANQGSEA. Between the trimmed V and J ends, which lost 1 base and 3 bases, there was a span of 9 bases. The CDR3 DNA sequence: TGCAGCGTTGAAGTAGGGGGGGACACTGAAGCTTTCTTT. Translating gives CSVEVGGDTEAFF.

The table lists this clone with a few counts. J is TRBJ2-3 and V is TRBV7-8, with TRBD1 identical over 9 bases. V shed 5 bases and J 0 bases; nucleotides not matched to a gene: 9. CDR1 is SGHVS, CDR2 FQNEAQ, per germline. The CDR3 totals 17 residues. This chain's CDR3 is CASSPHVTGGSTDTQYF. The CDR3 nucleotides read TGTGCCAGCAGCCCCCATGTGACAGGGGGGAGCACAGATACGCAGTATTTT.

The chain carries TRBV4-3 and TRBJ2-7; tentatively, D is TRBD1 (5 bases). V was pared by 0 bases and J by 4 bases, with 16 bases between. Germline loops: CDR1 LGHNA, CDR2 YSLEER. This CDR3 contains 16 residues. CDR3 coding DNA: TGCGCCAGCAGCCAAGAGTTCGGTGGGGCAACGTACGAGCAGTACTTC. It translates to CASSQEFGGATYEQYF.

The chain has TRBV19 and TRBJ1-1; 10 nucleotides match TRBD1. Germline CDR1 LNHDA, CDR2 SQIVND (reference sequence). This CDR3 is 17 amino acids long. V dropped 3 bases and J dropped 0; count of bases not matched to a gene: 7. CDR3 nucleotides: TGTGCCAGTAGTATGGGACAGGGGAGATTTGTGAACACTGAAGCTTTCTTT. Amino acid sequence: CASSMGQGRFVNTEAFF.

Notes on this clone: The sample holds other DNA sequences that translate to the same CDR3. The chain combines TRBV14 with TRBJ2-2; the D gene is possibly TRBD2 (6 bases). The V and J ends lost 1 base and 5 bases respectively, with 11 bases between them. The CDR3 has 15 amino acids. Germline lookup yields CDR1 SGHDN and CDR2 FVKESK. CDR3 in amino acids: CASSQVRGSTGELFF. CDR3 DNA sequence: TGTGCCAGCAGCCAAGTTCGGGGGAGTACCGGGGAGCTGTTTTTT. Looking up the rest from reference TRBV14 and TRBJ2-2 gives the full variable domain: EAGVTQFPSHSVIEKGQTVTLRCDPISGHDNLYWYRRVMGKEIKFLLHFVKESKQDESGMPNNRFLAERTGGTYSTLKVQPAELEDSGVYFCASSQVRGSTGELFFGEGSRLTVL.

This sequence joins TRBV6-1 and TRBJ2-1, with D possibly matching TRBD2 (5 bases). The CDR3 is made up of 14 amino acids. The germline CDR1 and CDR2 sequences are MNHNS and SASEGT. The V and J ends lost 5 bases and 7 bases respectively, with 15 bases between them. This chain's CDR3 is CASSFGGTRNEQFF. CDR3 in DNA: TGTGCCAGCAGTTTCGGAGGAACGCGAAATGAGCAGTTCTTC.

V usage is TRBV6-6 and J usage is TRBJ2-1, with unresolved D. Germline V gene data show CDR1 as MNHNY and CDR2 as SVGAGI (reference sequence). V was cut by 5 bases and J by 5 bases, with 7 bases left in between. This CDR3 contains 12 residues. Here the CDR3 DNA reads TGTGCCAGCAGTCGGACGGACAATGAGCAGTTCTTC. Translating it yields CASSRTDNEQFF.

This clone was counted only a few times. The chain couples TRBV29-1 to TRBJ2-3, with 10 nucleotides matching TRBD2. Unmatched junction bases numbered 6, after V lost 7 bases and J lost 2 bases. This CDR3 spans 14 amino acids. In germline, CDR1 is SQVTM, CDR2 ANQGSEA. This CDR3 reads CSASGRANTDTQYF. The CDR3 DNA is TGCAGCGCGAGCGGGAGGGCCAACACAGATACGCAGTATTTT.

This chain links TRBV5-1 with TRBJ1-3; 8 bases map to TRBD1. CDR1 is SGHRS, CDR2 YFSETQ, per germline. The CDR3 has 16 amino acids. The V and J ends lost 4 bases and 0 bases, in that order; junction bases with no gene match: 6. Here the CDR3 reads CASSPGTGASGNTIYF. The CDR3 nucleotides are TGCGCCAGCAGCCCTGGGACAGGCGCCTCTGGAAACACCATATATTTT. The full variable domain, completed using reference TRBV5-1 and TRBJ1-3, is KAGVTQTPRYLIKTRGQQVTLSCSPISGHRSVSWYQQTPGQGLQFLFEYFSETQRNKGNFPGRFSGRQFSNSRSEMNVSTLELGDSALYLCASSPGTGASGNTIYFGEGSWLTVV.

This chain joins TRBV2 and TRBJ2-6, with 11 bases identical to TRBD1. V trimming: 9 bases; J trimming: 3 bases; junction bases outside the gene matches: 4. The length of the CDR3 is 15 residues. Per the germline V gene, CDR1 is SNHLY and CDR2 is FYNNEI. CDR3 residues: CASAGQGGGANVLTF. Here the CDR3 DNA reads TGTGCCAGTGCGGGACAGGGGGGTGGGGCCAACGTCCTGACTTTC. Full variable domain (rest looked up from reference TRBV2 and TRBJ2-6): EPEVTQTPSHQVTQMGQEVILRCVPISNHLYFYWYRQILGQKVEFLVSFYNNEISEKSEIFDDQFSVERPDGSNFTLKIRSTKLEDSAMYFCASAGQGGGANVLTFGAGSRLTVL.

V gene TRBV6-6 combines with J gene TRBJ2-3; D remains ambiguous. Trimming pared 8 bases from V and 0 bases from J, leaving 15 bases between. This CDR3 has 15 amino acids. Germline V gene lookup returns CDR1 MNHNY and CDR2 SVGAGI (reference sequence). CDR3 nucleotides: TGTGCCAGCTCCAGCGTCTCGCGGAGCACAGATACGCAGTATTTT. Translation gives CASSSVSRSTDTQYF.

This clone was detected a few times. The chain carries TRBV6-6 and TRBJ1-4; 7 bases fit TRBD1. V gave up 8 bases and J gave up 5 bases; unmatched junction bases: 8. Germline V gene lookup returns CDR1 MNHNY and CDR2 SVGAGI (reference sequence). This CDR3 has 14 residues. CDR3 region: CASLKGTENEKLFF. The CDR3 DNA sequence: TGTGCCAGCCTCAAAGGGACAGAGAATGAAAAACTGTTTTTT.

This clone ranks as medium-sized (0.01 to 0.1%). This chain joins TRBV7-8 and TRBJ2-7; TRBD1 agrees at 7 bases. CDR3 length equals 15 residues. The germline CDR1 and CDR2 sequences are SGHVS and FQNEAQ. The ends lost 3 bases at V and 7 bases at J; junction bases unmatched: 12. The CDR3 region has the DNA TGTGCCAGCAGCTTTGATCCGGGACAGTCCAAAGAGCAGTACTTC. It yields the protein CASSFDPGQSKEQYF.

The V call is TRBV6-1, the J call TRBJ2-7; D not resolved. Trimming shortened V by 1 base and J by 0 bases, and 10 bases separated the two germline ends. CDR3 size: 15 residues. The germline V gene encodes CDR1 MNHNS and CDR2 SASEGT. The CDR3 DNA is TGTGCCAGCAGTGAAGAGATGGATCGCTCCTACGAGCAGTACTTC. Amino acids: CASSEEMDRSYEQYF.

This clone was detected only a few times. V usage is TRBV6-5 and J usage is TRBJ2-7; 8 positions agree with TRBD1. This CDR3 has 15 amino acids. Unmatched junction bases numbered 9, after V lost 6 bases and J lost 2 bases. Germline V gene sequence: CDR1 MNHEY, CDR2 SVGAGI. The CDR3, as DNA: TGTGCCAGCAGGACTCGACAGGGGCTCACCTACGAGCAGTACTTC. Translating gives CASRTRQGLTYEQYF.

This chain connects TRBV27 to TRBJ2-3; D is perhaps TRBD2 (7 bases). The germline V gene has CDR1 MNHEY and CDR2 SMNVEV (reference sequence). Trimming removed 7 bases at V and 0 bases at J, with 11 bases between. The CDR3 runs to 14 residues. CDR3 protein: CASNGGLSTDTQYF. CDR3 coding DNA: TGTGCCAGCAACGGGGGGCTGAGCACAGATACGCAGTATTTT.

The chain uses TRBV5-6 and TRBJ1-2; 7 bases are a match to TRBD1. Germline V gene sequence: CDR1 SGHDT, CDR2 YYEEEE. V lost 2 bases, J lost 7 bases, and 2 bases stayed unmatched. The CDR3 totals 12 residues. CDR3 DNA sequence: TGTGCCAGCAGCTTACAGGGGTCTGGCTACACCTTC. This sequence encodes CASSLQGSGYTF.

The rearrangement links TRBV2 to TRBJ2-7; D is ambiguous. This CDR3 is built from 14 residues. V lost 4 bases, J lost 2 bases, and 12 bases lay in between. Germline lookup yields CDR1 SNHLY and CDR2 FYNNEI. The DNA for the CDR3 is TGTGCCAGCAGTGCCACTTGGGCGACCTACGAGCAGTACTTC. It translates to CASSATWATYEQYF.